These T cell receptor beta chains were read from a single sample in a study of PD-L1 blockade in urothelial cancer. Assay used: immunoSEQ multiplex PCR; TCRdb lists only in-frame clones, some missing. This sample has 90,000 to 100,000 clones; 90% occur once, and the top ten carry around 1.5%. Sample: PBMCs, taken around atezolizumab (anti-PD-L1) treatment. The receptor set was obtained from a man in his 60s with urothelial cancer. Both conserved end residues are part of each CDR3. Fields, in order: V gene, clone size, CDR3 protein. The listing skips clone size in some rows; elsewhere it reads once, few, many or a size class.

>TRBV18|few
CASSPGTGNYEQYF
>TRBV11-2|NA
CASSLDRGYYGYTF
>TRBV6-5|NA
CASSYAPGGVDTQYF
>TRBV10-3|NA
CAISSTSTEAFF
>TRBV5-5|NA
CASSAGKQGAGYGYTF
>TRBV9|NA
CASSVEGLSGNTIYF
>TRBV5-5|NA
CASSPPSKETQYF
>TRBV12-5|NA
CASGFLSGGPSTGELFF
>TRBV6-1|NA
CASSTDSYEQYF
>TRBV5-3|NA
CARSLAGGDPNSNQPQHF
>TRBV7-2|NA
CASSLAGTAQETQYF
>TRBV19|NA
CASSISRQGYAGEYGYTF
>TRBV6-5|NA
CASSMTVGAGDGYTF
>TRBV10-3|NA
CAIRGSGGDEQFF
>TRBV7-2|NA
CASSLGTGINYGYTF
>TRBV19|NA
CASSILAGGGEQFF
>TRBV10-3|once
CAITAGTENNEQFF
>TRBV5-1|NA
CASSLTSGRGNEQFF
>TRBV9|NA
CASSPRPQGLHTEAFF
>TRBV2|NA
CASNFLKNTEAFF
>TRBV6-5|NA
CASRDRHSGANVLTF
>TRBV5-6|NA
CASSWGLMGTGELFF
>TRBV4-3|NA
CASSQPNYGYTF
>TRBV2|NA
CASRGGTGNFGEQYF
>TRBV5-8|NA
CASSFRGSTDTQYF
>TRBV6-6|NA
CASSGPGQGEETQYF
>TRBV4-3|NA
CASSQEPAGVGGYTF
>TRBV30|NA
CAWSGRGLDTEAFF
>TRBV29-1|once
CSGRRSANTGELFF
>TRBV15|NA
CATSRDVGVHYGYTF
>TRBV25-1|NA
CASSEQGWAEAFF
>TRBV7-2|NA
CASSPDTGAQETQYF
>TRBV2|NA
CASSEGAGRLVEQYF
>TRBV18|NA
CASSYLDRYEQYF
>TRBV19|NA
CASSPIPSGNTIYF
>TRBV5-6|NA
CASRWDRDETQYF
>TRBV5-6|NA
CASSLDRGWEQFF
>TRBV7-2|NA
CASSLSPHDSIGYTF
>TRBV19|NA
CASSKEGITEAFF
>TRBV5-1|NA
CASSLGQGVEQFF
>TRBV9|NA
CASSVGVGTGTPLNAPLHF
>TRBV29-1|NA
CSVLDRGEKLFF
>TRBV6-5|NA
CASSYSEGSGNTIYF
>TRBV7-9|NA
CASSHGTSVDEQFF
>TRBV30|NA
CAWSVRGDQPQHF
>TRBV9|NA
CASSVVYGELFF
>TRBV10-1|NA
CASSLTRRQETQYF
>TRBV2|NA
CARTEGETQYF
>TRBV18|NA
CASLVGASYNEQFF
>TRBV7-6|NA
CASSLALAGGTDTQYF
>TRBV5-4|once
CASSFHATWAQYF
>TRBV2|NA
CASSAQTGGLAEAFF
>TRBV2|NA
CASSLEGVGDTQYF
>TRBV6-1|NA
CSDGQLLTDQPQHF
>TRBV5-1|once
CASSRGLAGGNTGELFF
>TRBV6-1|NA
CATTRDIRGDEQYF